This TCR beta chain was recorded in a study of T-cell memory formation after mild COVID-19 (dated by TCRdb to about 2021). Regarding the research as a whole: Most TCR sequence clusters were specific to one of the two donors. In two donors, T-cell clones that expanded and contracted after mild COVID-19 were tracked by sequencing TCRalpha and TCRbeta repertoires over time. Two young, previously healthy adult volunteers made up the cohort, one male and one female.

With regard to this clonotype: The antigen this receptor binds is unknown. There are no base qualities to consult, and no much larger clone falls within one base.

From its cysteine to its phenylalanine, the CDR3 spans 15 amino acids. The entry retains the CDR3 DNA only, 45 bases that are in frame from base 1. V is cut by 0 bases and J by 6 bases, and the space between the germline ends is 17 bases. The germline V gene (reference sequence) provides CDR1 DFQATT and CDR2 SNEGSKA. Findings and caveats that apply to the study as a whole: Some responding clones were detected in pre-infection memory, which suggested that pre-existing cross-reactive memory T cells had joined the SARS-CoV-2 response. Only two mild cases were covered by the study, and larger cohorts that include severe cases with pre-infection samples were considered necessary. SARS-CoV-2 specificity was not confirmed for the second-wave clones peaking on day 37. Contracting CD4+ clones were found mainly in CM and EM memory subsets, while CD8+ clones were enriched in EMRA. From day 15 to 85, contracting clones showed balanced CD4/CD8 phenotypes, whereas a second wave of clones that expanded from day 15 to 37 leaned towards CD4+.

PBMCs were isolated by Ficoll-Paque density gradient centrifugation. The listed sequencing device is Illumina NovaSeq 6000. TCRalpha and TCRbeta cDNA libraries were constructed by 5'RACE with constant-segment primers, with sample barcodes and unique molecular identifiers being introduced. RNA was extracted from every sample with Trizol reagent. The libraries were amplified in two PCR steps, and the second step added a second sample barcode and Illumina TruSeq adapters. Sequencing of the libraries was done on an Illumina NovaSeq, producing 2 x 150 bp paired-end reads. The authors processed their data as follows. The reads were demultiplexed and collapsed into UMI-guided consensus sequences using migec v1.2.7. Using mixcr v2.1.11, the UMI consensuses were aligned to TRA and TRB V and J templates and assembled into clonotypes. Clonotypes were classified as expanded or contracted when called significant by both edgeR and NoisET, with noise models trained on biological replicates. For edgeR calls, the thresholds were a false discovery rate-adjusted p below 0.01 and a log2 fold-change of 1. PCA with hierarchical clustering of max-normalized trajectories of the 1000 most abundant clonotypes was used as exploratory dynamics analysis. The CD4 or CD8 phenotype of responding clones was assigned using the separately sequenced CD4+ and CD8+ repertoires. TCRdb trimmed public reads at Q25 via fastp, called clones via MiXCR and kept in-frame beta chains. A single entry per CDR3 protein holds the most common genes and DNA from its merged rows. V and J calls and clone size were set by TCRdb, not the authors. The sample profile shows under 150,000 distinct CDR3 sequences; 22% of them were found once. The ten largest make up roughly two fifths of the sample.

This receptor was obtained from a man aged 18 to 35 who had mild COVID-19 (a few samples of this study predate the infection). The sample titles of this study are shuffled in the database, so cell type and time point are left out; the donor was told from shared clones. Sequencing was performed on PBMCs or a T cell subset sorted from them (not recorded which). In this chain, TRBV20-1 is recombined with TRBJ2-5; 5 matching bases give a weak D call of TRBD2. For the CDR3, the sequence is CSARDTGKDGQTQYF. Read as DNA, the sequence is TGCAGTGCTAGAGATACGGGGAAAGACGGTCAGACCCAGTACTTC.